A selection of T cell receptor beta chains follows, all from one sample in a study of OX40 agonist ivuxolimab in advanced cancers. The method was immunoSEQ multiplex PCR; TCRdb's version includes in-frame clones alone and lacks a portion of them. The sample has some 110,000 clones; roughly 92% are singletons. The starting material was CD4+ or CD8+ T cells sorted from blood, obtained in a trial of the OX40 agonist ivuxolimab. The receptor source for this set is an adult with an advanced solid tumor such as melanoma, head and neck, liver or kidney cancer. CDR3s include the opening cysteine and the closing phenylalanine or tryptophan. Fields, in order: J gene, D gene, V gene, CDR3 protein, CDR3 DNA. A D gene is named only where the DNA matches it firmly.

TRBJ2-7,NA,TRBV5-1,CASSATLQKRYEQYF,TGCGCCAGCAGCGCTACCCTACAGAAACGCTACGAGCAGTACTTC
TRBJ1-5,NA,TRBV6-5,CASRIDRYSNQPQHF,TGTGCCAGCAGAATCGACAGATATAGCAATCAGCCCCAGCATTTT
TRBJ2-7,TRBD2,TRBV6-6,CASTGSSGSYEQYF,TGTGCCAGCACCGGATCTAGCGGGAGCTACGAGCAGTACTTC
TRBJ2-2,NA,TRBV27,CASSRLEDTGELFF,TGTGCCAGCAGTCGCCTAGAAGACACCGGGGAGCTGTTTTTT
TRBJ2-5,NA,TRBV9,CASSASAQETQYF,TGTGCCAGCAGCGCTAGCGCCCAAGAGACCCAGTACTTC
TRBJ1-2,NA,TRBV19,CASSIGQVANYGYTF,TGTGCCAGTAGTATAGGACAGGTCGCTAACTATGGCTACACCTTC
TRBJ2-7,NA,TRBV7-6,CASSFGTDTYEQYF,TGTGCCAGCAGCTTCGGGACGGATACCTACGAGCAGTACTTC
TRBJ2-7,NA,TRBV27,CASSSLGLAAYEQYF,TGTGCCAGCAGTTCCTTAGGACTTGCGGCCTACGAGCAGTACTTC
TRBJ1-1,NA,TRBV4-3,CASSQDRTGWDTEAFF,TGCGCCAGCAGCCAAGATCGTACGGGCTGGGACACTGAAGCTTTCTTT
TRBJ2-7,NA,TRBV9,CASSVEGVSSYEQYF,TGTGCCAGCAGCGTAGAGGGGGTCAGCTCCTACGAGCAGTACTTC
TRBJ1-5,NA,TRBV5-1,CASSLEPLGNQPQHF,TGCGCCAGCAGCTTAGAGCCCTTGGGCAATCAGCCCCAGCATTTT
TRBJ1-2,NA,TRBV7-2,CASNTEGNYGYTF,TGTGCCAGCAACACTGAAGGGAACTATGGCTACACCTTC